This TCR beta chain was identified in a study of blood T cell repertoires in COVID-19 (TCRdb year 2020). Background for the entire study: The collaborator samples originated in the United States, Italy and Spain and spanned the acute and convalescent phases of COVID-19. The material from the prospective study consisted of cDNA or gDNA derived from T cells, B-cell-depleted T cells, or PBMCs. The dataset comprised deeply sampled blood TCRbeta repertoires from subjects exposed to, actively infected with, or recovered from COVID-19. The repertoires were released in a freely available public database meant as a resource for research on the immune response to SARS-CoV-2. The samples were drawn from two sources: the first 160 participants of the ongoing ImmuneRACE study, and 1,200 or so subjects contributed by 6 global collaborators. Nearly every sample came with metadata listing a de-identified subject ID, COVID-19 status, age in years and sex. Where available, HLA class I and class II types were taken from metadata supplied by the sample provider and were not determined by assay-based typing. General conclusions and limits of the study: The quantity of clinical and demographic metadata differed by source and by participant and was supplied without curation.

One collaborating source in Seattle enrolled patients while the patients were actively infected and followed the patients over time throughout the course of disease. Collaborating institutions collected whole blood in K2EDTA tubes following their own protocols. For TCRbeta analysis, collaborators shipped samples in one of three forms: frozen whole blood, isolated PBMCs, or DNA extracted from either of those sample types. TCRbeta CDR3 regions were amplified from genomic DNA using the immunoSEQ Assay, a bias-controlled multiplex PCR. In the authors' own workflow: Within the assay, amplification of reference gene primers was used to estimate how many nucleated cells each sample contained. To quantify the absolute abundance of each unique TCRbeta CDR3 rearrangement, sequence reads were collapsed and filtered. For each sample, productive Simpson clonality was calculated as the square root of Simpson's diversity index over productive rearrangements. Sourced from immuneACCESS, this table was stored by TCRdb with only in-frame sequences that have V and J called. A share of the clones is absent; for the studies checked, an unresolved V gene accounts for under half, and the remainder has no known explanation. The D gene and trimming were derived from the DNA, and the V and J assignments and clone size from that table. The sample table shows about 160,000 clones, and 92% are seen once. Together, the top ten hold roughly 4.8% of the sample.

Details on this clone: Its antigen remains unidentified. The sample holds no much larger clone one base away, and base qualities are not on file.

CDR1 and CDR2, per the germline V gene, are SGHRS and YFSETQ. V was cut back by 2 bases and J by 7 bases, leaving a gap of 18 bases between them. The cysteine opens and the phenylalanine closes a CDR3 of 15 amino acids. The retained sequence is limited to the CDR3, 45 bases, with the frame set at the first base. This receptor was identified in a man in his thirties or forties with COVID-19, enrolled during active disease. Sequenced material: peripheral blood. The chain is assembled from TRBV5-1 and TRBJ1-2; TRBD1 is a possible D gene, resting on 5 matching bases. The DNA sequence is TGCGCCAGCAGCTTAAATTATCAGGGTCAGGCTGGCTACACCTTC. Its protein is CASSLNYQGQAGYTF.